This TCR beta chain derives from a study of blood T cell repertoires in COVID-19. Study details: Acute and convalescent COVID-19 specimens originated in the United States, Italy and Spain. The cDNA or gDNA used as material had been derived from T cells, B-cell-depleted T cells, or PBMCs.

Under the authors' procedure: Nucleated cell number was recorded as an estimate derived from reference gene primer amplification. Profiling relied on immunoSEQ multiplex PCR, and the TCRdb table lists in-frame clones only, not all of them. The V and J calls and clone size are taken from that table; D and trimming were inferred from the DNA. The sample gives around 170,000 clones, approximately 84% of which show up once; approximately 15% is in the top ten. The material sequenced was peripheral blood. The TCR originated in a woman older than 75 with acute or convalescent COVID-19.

CDR3 in amino acids: CASSAPGQGATEAFF. In DNA, the CDR3 is TGTGCCAGCAGCGCGCCGGGACAGGGGGCGACTGAAGCTTTCTTT. The chain has TRBV11-2 and TRBJ1-1; the match to TRBD1 covers 12 bases. The CDR3 loop spans 15 amino acids. Germline V gene lookup returns CDR1 SGHAT and CDR2 FQNNGV. V lost 5 bases and J lost 5; bases outside the gene matches: 6.